This is a list of T cell receptor beta chains from one sample in a study of shared clonotypes between healthy human individuals. Sequencing used immunoSEQ multiplex PCR; TCRdb keeps in-frame clones, though not all of them. The repertoire has 2,100,000 or so clones, more than 90% of them found once; the top ten carry roughly 0.13%. The specimen sequenced was naive CD4+ T cells sorted from blood. The receptors were gathered from a man aged 18 to 35 in good health. CDR3s include the opening cysteine and the closing phenylalanine or tryptophan. A D gene is named only where the DNA matches it firmly. Expanded clones get a size class; other rows say once, few or many, or leave the size out.

V	size	D	J	DNA	CDR3
TRBV5-1	-	-	TRBJ1-1	TGCGCCAGCAGCCGGGACGGCCTTAGCGCTGAAGCTTTCTTT	CASSRDGLSAEAFF
TRBV30	-	-	TRBJ1-2	TGTGCCTGGAGGGCTACAGGGAGATATGGCAACACCTTC	CAWRATGRYGNTF
TRBV2	-	-	TRBJ2-1	TGTGCCAGCAGAGTGGGGGACCAGCAGTTCTTC	CASRVGDQQFF
TRBV2	once	TRBD1	TRBJ2-3	TGTGCCAGCAGCCGACAGGGGGCTGGCACGCAGTATTTT	CASSRQGAGTQYF
TRBV30	-	TRBD2	TRBJ2-7	TGTGCCTGGAGTGCTGTGAGGACTAGCGGGGGAGCACCCTACGAGCAGTACTTC	CAWSAVRTSGGAPYEQYF
TRBV7-9	-	TRBD2	TRBJ2-3	TGTGCCAGCAGCTTACCACTAGCGCTAAGCACAGATACGCAGTATTTT	CASSLPLALSTDTQYF
TRBV30	-	-	TRBJ1-1	TGTGCCTGGAGTGCTGACGGTGAAGCTTTCTTT	CAWSADGEAFF
TRBV7-2	-	TRBD1	TRBJ1-2	TGTGCCAGCAGCTTAGCGGGACAGGGAAACTATGGCTACACCTTC	CASSLAGQGNYGYTF
TRBV5-1	-	-	TRBJ1-3	TGCGCCAGCAGCTTGGGGGGGCCGAGCTCTGGAAACACCATATATTTT	CASSLGGPSSGNTIYF
TRBV28	-	-	TRBJ1-5	TGTGCCAGCAGTTTGGTAGGGGGTGGCCAGCCCCAGCATTTT	CASSLVGGGQPQHF
TRBV10-1	-	TRBD1	TRBJ1-2	TGCGCCAGCAGTGACGGACAGGGGGCGGATGGCTACACCTTC	CASSDGQGADGYTF
TRBV2	-	-	TRBJ2-5	TGTGCCAGCAGCGCCGGGACGGTTCAAGAGACCCAGTACTTC	CASSAGTVQETQYF
TRBV5-4	-	-	TRBJ2-7	TGTGCCAGCAGCTTTGGCCAGACCTACGAGCAGTACTTC	CASSFGQTYEQYF
TRBV16	-	TRBD1	TRBJ1-1	TGTGCCAGCAGCCAATCACAGGGGGCTGTTGAAGCTTTCTTT	CASSQSQGAVEAFF
TRBV19	-	-	TRBJ2-1	TGTGCCAGTAGTATAGGACTTGACGGGGTAAAGGAGTTCTTC	CASSIGLDGVKEFF
TRBV2	-	-	TRBJ1-2	TGTGCCAGTAGCCCAAGGCGGGAAGCGGGCCATATCGGCTACACCTTC	CASSPRREAGHIGYTF
TRBV19	few	-	TRBJ2-7	TGTGCCAGTAGTACGGTAGGAGCGGCCTACGAGCAGTACTTC	CASSTVGAAYEQYF
TRBV30	-	-	TRBJ1-4	TGTGCCCTAAGGACAGTTGAAAAACTGTTTTTT	CALRTVEKLFF
TRBV6-6	-	TRBD2	TRBJ2-3	TGTGCCAGCAGTTACTTTGGGGGAGGGGGCACAGATACGCAGTATTTT	CASSYFGGGGTDTQYF
TRBV2	-	TRBD2	TRBJ2-7	TGTGCCAGCAGTCCTGAGCGGGGCGGTTCCCGCGAGCAGTACTTC	CASSPERGGSREQYF
TRBV13	-	-	TRBJ2-3	TGTGCCAGCAGCCCTATACTATTCCCAGATACGCAGTATTTT	CASSPILFPDTQYF
TRBV5-4	-	-	TRBJ1-1	TGTGCCAGCAGCCCAATGGACAGTTTGAACACTGAAGCTTTCTTT	CASSPMDSLNTEAFF
TRBV6-5	once	-	TRBJ2-4	TGTGCCAGCGCCGGGACCTCCAAAAACATTCAGTACTTC	CASAGTSKNIQYF
TRBV6-5	-	-	TRBJ2-4	TGTGCCAGCTGGACAAGGGGGAACATTCAGTACTTC	CASWTRGNIQYF
TRBV5-1	-	-	TRBJ2-1	TGCGCCAGCAGAGAGGGGGGAGGCAATGAGCAGTTCTTC	CASREGGGNEQFF
TRBV25-1	-	-	TRBJ2-3	TGTGCCAGCAGCCCAACGTCGGGCGTAACTCTATATTTT	CASSPTSGVTLYF
TRBV6-6	once	-	TRBJ1-1	TGTGCCAGCAGTTGGGGACGGAAGAACACTGAAGCTTTCTTT	CASSWGRKNTEAFF
TRBV12-2	-	-	TRBJ1-3	TGTGCAAGTCGCTCCCGACAGGGGAAAACTAGATCTGGAAACACCATATATTTT	CASRSRQGKTRSGNTIYF
TRBV7-9	-	-	TRBJ1-2	TGTGCCAGCAGGTATCTTAACTATGGCTACACCTTC	CASRYLNYGYTF
TRBV5-1	-	TRBD2	TRBJ2-3	TGCGCCAGCAGCTTGACAGGAGCGGGGGGCACAGATACGCAGTATTTT	CASSLTGAGGTDTQYF
TRBV5-1	-	-	TRBJ1-4	TGCGCCAGCAGCCCAGGGCCTAATGAAAAACTGTTTTTT	CASSPGPNEKLFF
TRBV5-1	-	-	TRBJ1-6	TGCGCCAGCTCCGGGAGCGAAACTTCACCCCTCCACTTT	CASSGSETSPLHF
TRBV18	-	TRBD1	TRBJ1-3	TGTGCCAGCTCACCCCCTTGGACAGGGGTAGGAAACACCATATATTTT	CASSPPWTGVGNTIYF
TRBV5-1	-	-	TRBJ2-7	TGCGCCAGCAGCTGGCGAAAAGGCAGGGTCGACGAGCAGTACTTC	CASSWRKGRVDEQYF
TRBV6-1	few	TRBD1	TRBJ2-7	TGTGCCAGCAGAAAAGAACAGGGGGCCTACGAGCAGTACTTC	CASRKEQGAYEQYF
TRBV13	-	-	TRBJ1-2	TGTGCCAGCAGCTTAGTAGGGACACGTTCTAACTATGGCTACACCTTC	CASSLVGTRSNYGYTF
TRBV11-1	-	-	TRBJ1-3	TGTGCCAGCAGCGCACGGGCCAGGGGATCTGGAAACACCATATATTTT	CASSARARGSGNTIYF
TRBV9	-	-	TRBJ1-5	TGTGCCAGCAGCGTAGGAGGCAGGCCGAATCAGCCCCAGCATTTT	CASSVGGRPNQPQHF
TRBV11-3	-	TRBD1	TRBJ2-7	TGTGCCAGCAGCCCCCGGACAGGGGGTCTAAACGAGCAGTACTTC	CASSPRTGGLNEQYF
TRBV15	-	TRBD1	TRBJ1-2	TGTGCCACCAGCAGAGATCCTAGGGGGCGCAATGGCTACACCTTC	CATSRDPRGRNGYTF
TRBV10-3	-	-	TRBJ1-1	TGTGCCATCAGTGCAGCGGGGGATCCAACCACTGAAGCTTTCTTT	CAISAAGDPTTEAFF
TRBV29-1	once	TRBD1	TRBJ1-3	TGCAGCGACGGACAGGGGAAATCTGGAAACACCATATATTTT	CSDGQGKSGNTIYF
TRBV19	-	-	TRBJ1-2	TGTGCCAGTAGTACCTACTCCGGGCAGGGCTACACCTTC	CASSTYSGQGYTF
TRBV6-5	-	-	TRBJ1-4	TGTGCCAGCAGTTACTCGAGTTCCCTTGGGAATGAAAAACTGTTTTTT	CASSYSSSLGNEKLFF
TRBV20-1	-	-	TRBJ2-7	TGCAGCGTCGAGGGCTGGTACGAGCAGTACTTC	CSVEGWYEQYF